This entry is about one T cell receptor (beta chain). Preparing the TCRbeta library involved the use of unique molecular identifiers. A single record per CDR3 protein comes from TCRdb applying MiXCR to the PCR reads. The table records approximately 520,000 distinct CDR3 sequences, about 33% of them present only once. This sample was included in a study of T-cell reconstitution after alpha-beta-depleted transplantation in children. The specimen comprised PBMCs from the stem cell graft donor, sampled from the stem cell graft. The receptor was isolated from a human donor who donated a stem cell graft to a child with aplastic anemia.

CDR3 amino acids: CASMTLGQGMHEQYF. CDR3 nucleotides: TGTGCCAGCATGACATTGGGACAGGGGATGCACGAGCAGTACTTC. The chain recombines TRBV27 with TRBJ2-7, with 10 nucleotides matching TRBD1. V shed 7 bases and J 5 bases; nucleotides not matched to a gene: 11. The CDR3 totals 15 residues. Germline assignment: CDR1 MNHEY and CDR2 SMNVEV (reference sequence).